This T cell receptor beta chain originates from a study of T cells after yellow fever vaccination. In the study overall: Fractions low in cell number were prepared with SMART-Seq v4 Ultra Low Input.

TCRdb redid the calling of the 5' RACE reads with MiXCR, one entry per CDR3 protein. The sample lists about 22,000 distinct CDR3 sequences; 5.2% were seen once. There are 15 residues in the CDR3. Germline loops: CDR1 MNHNS, CDR2 SASEGT. V lost 6 bases to trimming and J lost 0 bases; unmatched junction nucleotides: 5. Study-wide results and caveats: At 96% for CD4 and roughly 87% for CD8, most primary-vaccination clones showed up again after the booster. Abundant clonotypes from the bulk population could have been carried over as contaminants into FACS-sorted repertoires. It was the secondary response that reached its peak faster, day 5 versus 15, but it was weaker.

This clonotype has ten or more counts. The receptor was isolated from a man aged 18 to 30 who received the YFV17D yellow fever vaccine. This material consisted of PBMCs, either bulk or a sorted T-cell subset (CD4+, CD8+, memory, or dextramer-sorted; not recorded which), taken 45 days after the first yellow fever vaccination. J is TRBJ1-3 and V is TRBV6-1; TRBD1 matches 7 bases. CDR3 in amino acids: CASSRGQVSGNTIYF. The CDR3 bases are TGTGCCAGCAGCCGCGGACAGGTCTCTGGAAACACCATATATTTT.